This T cell receptor beta chain was retrieved from a study of cytomegalovirus exposure and HLA in healthy donors. General observations from the study: Some V segments (TRBV6-2 and TRBV6-3 among them) were excluded as indistinguishable. The study labeled 164 TCR beta chains cytomegalovirus-associated.

13 Jbeta primers and 60 Vbeta primers were used for the PCR. Original processing notes: In a later analysis, 79 million or so unique TCR beta chains included roughly 11 million shared by two or more donors. Profiling relied on immunoSEQ multiplex PCR, and the TCRdb table lists in-frame clones only, not all of them. The D gene and trimming were derived from the DNA, and the V and J assignments and clone size from that table. The sample carries 18,000 or so clones, around 75% recorded once. The ends lost 3 bases at V and 7 bases at J; junction bases unmatched: 4. Germline-derived CDR1 and CDR2 are SGHRS and YFSETQ. The length of the CDR3 is 13 residues. Comment on this clone: Its antigen remains unknown.

Source material: PBMCs. This receptor was identified in a man between 18 and 29 years old in good health and CMV-seronegative. The gene calls are TRBV5-1 and TRBJ1-2, with 9 bases identical to TRBD1. The CDR3: CASSWTGDSGYTF. CDR3 nucleotide sequence: TGCGCCAGCAGCTGGACAGGGGACTCTGGCTACACCTTC.